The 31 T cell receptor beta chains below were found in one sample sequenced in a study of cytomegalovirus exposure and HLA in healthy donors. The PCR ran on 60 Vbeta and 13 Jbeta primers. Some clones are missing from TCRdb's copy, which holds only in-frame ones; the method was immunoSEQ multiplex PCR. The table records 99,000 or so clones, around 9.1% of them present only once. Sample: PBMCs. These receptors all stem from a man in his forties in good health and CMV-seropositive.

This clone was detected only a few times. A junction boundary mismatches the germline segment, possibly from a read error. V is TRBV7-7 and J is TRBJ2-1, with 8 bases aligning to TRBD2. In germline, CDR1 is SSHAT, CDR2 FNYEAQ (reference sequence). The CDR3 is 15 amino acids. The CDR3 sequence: CASSLERGGYNEQFF. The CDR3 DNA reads TGTGCTAGCAGCTTAGAGCGCGGGGGGTACAATGAGCAGTTCTTC.

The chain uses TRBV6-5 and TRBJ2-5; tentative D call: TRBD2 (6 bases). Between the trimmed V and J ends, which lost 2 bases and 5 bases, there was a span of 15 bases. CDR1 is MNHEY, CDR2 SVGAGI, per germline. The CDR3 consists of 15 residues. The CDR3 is CASSYGASEEETQYF. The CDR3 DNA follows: TGTGCCAGCAGTTACGGGGCTAGCGAGGAGGAGACCCAGTACTTC.

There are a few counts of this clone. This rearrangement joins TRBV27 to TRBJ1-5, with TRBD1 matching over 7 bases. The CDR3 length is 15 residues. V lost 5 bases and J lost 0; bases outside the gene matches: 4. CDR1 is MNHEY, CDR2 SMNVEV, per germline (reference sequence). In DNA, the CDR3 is TGTGCCAGCAGTCCGACAGGGAGTAGCAATCAGCCCCAGCATTTT. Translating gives CASSPTGSSNQPQHF.

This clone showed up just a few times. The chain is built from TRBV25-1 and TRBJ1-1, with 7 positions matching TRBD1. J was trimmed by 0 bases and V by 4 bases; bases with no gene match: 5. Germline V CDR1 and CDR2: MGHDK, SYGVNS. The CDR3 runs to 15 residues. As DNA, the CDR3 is TGTGCCAGCAGTGTATATCAGGGGGTGAACACTGAAGCTTTCTTT. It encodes CASSVYQGVNTEAFF.

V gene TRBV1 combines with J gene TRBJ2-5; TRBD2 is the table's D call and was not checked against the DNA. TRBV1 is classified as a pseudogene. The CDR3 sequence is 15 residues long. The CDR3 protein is CTSSQRLAGLETQYF. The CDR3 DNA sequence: TGCACCAGCAGCCAACGACTAGCGGGATTGGAGACCCAGTACTTC.

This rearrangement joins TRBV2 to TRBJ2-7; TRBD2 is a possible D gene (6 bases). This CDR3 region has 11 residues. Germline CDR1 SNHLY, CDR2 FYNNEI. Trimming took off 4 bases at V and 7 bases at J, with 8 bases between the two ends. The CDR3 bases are TGTGCCAGCAGTGGGAGGGAGGAGCAGTACTTC. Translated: CASSGREEQYF. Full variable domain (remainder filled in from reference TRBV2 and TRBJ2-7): EPEVTQTPSHQVTQMGQEVILRCVPISNHLYFYWYRQILGQKVEFLVSFYNNEISEKSEIFDDQFSVERPDGSNFTLKIRSTKLEDSAMYFCASSGREEQYFGPGTRLTVT.

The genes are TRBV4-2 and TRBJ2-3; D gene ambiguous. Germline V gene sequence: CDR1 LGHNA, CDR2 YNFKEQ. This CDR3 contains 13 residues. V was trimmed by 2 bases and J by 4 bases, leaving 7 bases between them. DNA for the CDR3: TGTGCCAGCAGCCAATCTAGAGCAGATACGCAGTATTTT. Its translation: CASSQSRADTQYF.

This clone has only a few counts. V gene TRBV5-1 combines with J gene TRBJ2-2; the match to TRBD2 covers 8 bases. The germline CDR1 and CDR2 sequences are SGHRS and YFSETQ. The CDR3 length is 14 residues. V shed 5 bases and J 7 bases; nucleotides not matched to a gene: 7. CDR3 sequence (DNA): TGCGCCAGCAGTTCTAGCGGGCAGGGCGGGGAGCTGTTTTTT. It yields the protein CASSSSGQGGELFF.

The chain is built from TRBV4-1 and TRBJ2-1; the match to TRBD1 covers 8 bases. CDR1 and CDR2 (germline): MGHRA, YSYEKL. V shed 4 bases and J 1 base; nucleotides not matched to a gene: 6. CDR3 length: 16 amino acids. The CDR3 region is CASSPKTGGSYNEQFF. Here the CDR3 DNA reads TGCGCCAGCAGCCCAAAAACAGGGGGGTCCTACAATGAGCAGTTCTTC.

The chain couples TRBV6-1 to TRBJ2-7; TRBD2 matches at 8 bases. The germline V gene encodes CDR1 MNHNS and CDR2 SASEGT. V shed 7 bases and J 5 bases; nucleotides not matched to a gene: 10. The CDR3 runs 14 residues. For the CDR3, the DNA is TGTGCCAGCATCCAGAGGACACTAGCGGACGAGCAGTACTTC. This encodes CASIQRTLADEQYF.

The CDR3 region is CASSHPGQAINYGYTF. DNA for the CDR3: TGCGCCAGCAGCCACCCGGGACAGGCGATTAACTATGGCTACACCTTC. The chain links TRBV4-1 to TRBJ1-2; 8 bases are a match to TRBD1. This CDR3 comprises 16 residues. V shed 3 bases, J shed 1 base, and the junction held 7 bases outside the gene matches. CDR1 and CDR2 (germline): MGHRA, YSYEKL.

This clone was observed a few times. The chain's CDR3 is CASKSIAGEGEQYF. For the CDR3, the DNA is TGTGCCAGCAAATCCATAGCGGGAGAAGGCGAGCAGTACTTC. V gene TRBV2 combines with J gene TRBJ2-7; 9 bases are shared with TRBD2. Per the germline V gene, CDR1 is SNHLY and CDR2 is FYNNEI. With 7 bases clipped from V and 6 bases from J, the junction kept 10 bases outside the gene matches. CDR3 length: 14 amino acids.

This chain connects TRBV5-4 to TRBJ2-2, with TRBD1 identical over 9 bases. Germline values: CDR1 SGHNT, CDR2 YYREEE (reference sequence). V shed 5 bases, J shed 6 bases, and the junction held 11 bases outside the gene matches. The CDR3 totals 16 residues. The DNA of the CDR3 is TGTGCCAGCAGTTCAGGACAGGGGTACGTGGCCGGGGAGCTGTTTTTT. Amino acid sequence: CASSSGQGYVAGELFF.

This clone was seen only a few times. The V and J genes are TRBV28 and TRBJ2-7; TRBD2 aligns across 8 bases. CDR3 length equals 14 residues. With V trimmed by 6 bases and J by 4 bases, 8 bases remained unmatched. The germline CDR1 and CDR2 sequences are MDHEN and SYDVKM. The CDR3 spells CASSPTSVKYEQYF. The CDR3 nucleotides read TGTGCCAGCAGCCCGACTAGCGTTAAGTACGAGCAGTACTTC.

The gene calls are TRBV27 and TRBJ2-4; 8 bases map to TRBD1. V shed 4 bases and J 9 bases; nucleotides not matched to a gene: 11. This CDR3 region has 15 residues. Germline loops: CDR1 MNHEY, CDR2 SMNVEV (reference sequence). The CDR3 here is CASSSYQGAERIQYF. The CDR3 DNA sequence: TGTGCCAGCAGTTCCTATCAGGGGGCAGAGCGCATTCAGTACTTC.

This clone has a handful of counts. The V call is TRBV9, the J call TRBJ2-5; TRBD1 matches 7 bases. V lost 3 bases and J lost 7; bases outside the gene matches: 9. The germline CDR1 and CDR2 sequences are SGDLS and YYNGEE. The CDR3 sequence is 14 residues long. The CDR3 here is CASSASQGDGTQYF. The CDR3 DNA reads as TGTGCCAGCAGCGCCTCTCAGGGGGACGGGACCCAGTACTTC. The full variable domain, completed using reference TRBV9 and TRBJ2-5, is DSGVTQTPKHLITATGQRVTLRCSPRSGDLSVYWYQQSLDQGLQFLIQYYNGEERAKGNILERFSAQQFPDLHSELNLSSLELGDSALYFCASSASQGDGTQYFGPGTRLLVL.

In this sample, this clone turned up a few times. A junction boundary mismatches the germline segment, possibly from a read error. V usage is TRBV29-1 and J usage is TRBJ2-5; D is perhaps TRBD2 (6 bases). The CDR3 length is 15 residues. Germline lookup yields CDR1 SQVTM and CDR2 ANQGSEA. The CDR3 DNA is TGCAGCGTTGAAGATCTGAAGGGACTCCAAGGGACCCAGTACTTC. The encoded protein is CSVEDLKGLQGTQYF.

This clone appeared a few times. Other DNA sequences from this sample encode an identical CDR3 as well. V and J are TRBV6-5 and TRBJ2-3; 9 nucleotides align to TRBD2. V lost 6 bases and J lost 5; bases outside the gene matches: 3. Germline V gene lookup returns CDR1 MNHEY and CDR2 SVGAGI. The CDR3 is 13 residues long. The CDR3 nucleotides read TGTGCCAGCAGAGTAGCGGGAGAAGATACGCAGTATTTT. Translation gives CASRVAGEDTQYF.

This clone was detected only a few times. The CDR3 DNA sequence: TGTGCCATCAGTGAGTCCACAGGGGAAGCTTTCTTT. As protein: CAISESTGEAFF. The V gene is TRBV10-3, the J gene TRBJ1-1, with D possibly matching TRBD1 (6 bases). The length of the CDR3 is 12 residues. The germline gives CDR1 ENHRY, CDR2 SYGVKD. V was cut by 0 bases and J by 8 bases, with 7 bases left in between.

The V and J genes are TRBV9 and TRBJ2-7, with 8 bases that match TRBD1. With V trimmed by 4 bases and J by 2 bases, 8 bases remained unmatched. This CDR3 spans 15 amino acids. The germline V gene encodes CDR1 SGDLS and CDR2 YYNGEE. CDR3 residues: CASSIGQGQAYEQYF. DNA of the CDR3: TGTGCCAGCAGCATCGGACAGGGTCAGGCCTACGAGCAGTACTTC.

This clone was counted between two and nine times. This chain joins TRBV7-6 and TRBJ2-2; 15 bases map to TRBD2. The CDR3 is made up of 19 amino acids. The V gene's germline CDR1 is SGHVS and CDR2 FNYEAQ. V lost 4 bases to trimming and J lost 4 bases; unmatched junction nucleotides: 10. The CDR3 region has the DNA TGTGCCAGCAGCTCGACCGGGACTAGCGGGAGGCGTCGCACCGGGGAGCTGTTTTTT. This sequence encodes CASSSTGTSGRRRTGELFF.

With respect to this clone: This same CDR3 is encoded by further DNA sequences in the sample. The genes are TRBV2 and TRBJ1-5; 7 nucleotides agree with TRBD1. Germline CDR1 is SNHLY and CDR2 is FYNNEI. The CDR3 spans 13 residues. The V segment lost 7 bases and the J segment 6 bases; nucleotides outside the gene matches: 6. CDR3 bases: TGTGCCAGCACCTACAGGGGATCTCAGCCCCAGCATTTT. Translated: CASTYRGSQPQHF.

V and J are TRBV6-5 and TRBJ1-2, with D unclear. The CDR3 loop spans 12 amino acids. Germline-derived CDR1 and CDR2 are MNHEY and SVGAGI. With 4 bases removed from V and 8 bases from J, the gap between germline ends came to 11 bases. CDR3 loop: CASSSTAGGYTF. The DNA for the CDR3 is TGTGCCAGCAGTTCCACCGCGGGAGGCTACACCTTC.

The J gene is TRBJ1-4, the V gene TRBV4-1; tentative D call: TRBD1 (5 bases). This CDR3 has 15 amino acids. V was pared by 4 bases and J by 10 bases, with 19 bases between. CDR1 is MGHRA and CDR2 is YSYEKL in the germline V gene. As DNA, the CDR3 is TGCGCCAGCAGCCTGGCGGGACCCCGGGACGGAAAACTGTTTTTT. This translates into CASSLAGPRDGKLFF.

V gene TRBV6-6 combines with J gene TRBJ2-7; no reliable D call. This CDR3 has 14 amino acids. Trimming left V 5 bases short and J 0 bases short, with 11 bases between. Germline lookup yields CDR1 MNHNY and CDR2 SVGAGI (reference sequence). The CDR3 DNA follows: TGTGCCAGCAGTCCTGGTACACCCTCCTACGAGCAGTACTTC. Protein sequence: CASSPGTPSYEQYF.

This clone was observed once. This chain's CDR3 is CASSTQAGGMNIQYF. The CDR3 region has the DNA TGTGCCAGCAGCACGCAAGCGGGAGGGATGAACATTCAGTACTTC. This chain joins TRBV7-2 and TRBJ2-4, with 10 bases identical to TRBD2. V shed 5 bases and J 7 bases; nucleotides not matched to a gene: 8. Germline-derived CDR1 and CDR2 are SGHTA and FQGNSA. The CDR3 is 15 amino acids.

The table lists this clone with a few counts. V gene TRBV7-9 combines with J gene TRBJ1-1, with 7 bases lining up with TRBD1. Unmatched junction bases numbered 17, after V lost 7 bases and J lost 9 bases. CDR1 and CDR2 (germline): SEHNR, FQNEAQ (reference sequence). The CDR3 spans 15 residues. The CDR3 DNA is TGTGCCAGCACCCGGACAGGCGGAGAGGCGGGAAAAGCTTTCTTT. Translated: CASTRTGGEAGKAFF.

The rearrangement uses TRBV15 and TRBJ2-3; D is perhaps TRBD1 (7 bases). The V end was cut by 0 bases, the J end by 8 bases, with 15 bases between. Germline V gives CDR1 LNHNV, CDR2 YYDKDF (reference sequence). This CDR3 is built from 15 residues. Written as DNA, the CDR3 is TGTGCCACCAGCAGAGATCTGACAGGGCGGGGTACGCAGTATTTT. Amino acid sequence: CATSRDLTGRGTQYF.

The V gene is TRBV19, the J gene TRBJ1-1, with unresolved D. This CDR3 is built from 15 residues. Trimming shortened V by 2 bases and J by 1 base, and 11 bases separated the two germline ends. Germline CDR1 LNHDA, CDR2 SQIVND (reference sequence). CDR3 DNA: TGTGCCAGTAGTATAATAACAGAGACGAACACTGAAGCTTTCTTT. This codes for CASSIITETNTEAFF.

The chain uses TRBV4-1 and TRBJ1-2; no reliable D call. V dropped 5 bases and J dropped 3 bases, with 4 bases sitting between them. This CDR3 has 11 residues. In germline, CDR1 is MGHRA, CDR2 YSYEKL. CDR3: CASSSYYGYTF. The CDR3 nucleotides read TGCGCCAGCAGCTCATACTATGGCTACACCTTC.

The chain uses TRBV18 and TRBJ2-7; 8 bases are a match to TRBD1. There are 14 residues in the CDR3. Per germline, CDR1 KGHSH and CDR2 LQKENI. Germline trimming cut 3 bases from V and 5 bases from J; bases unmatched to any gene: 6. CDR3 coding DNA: TGTGCCAGCTCACCCTCCCCGACAGGGGACGAGCAGTACTTC. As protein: CASSPSPTGDEQYF.